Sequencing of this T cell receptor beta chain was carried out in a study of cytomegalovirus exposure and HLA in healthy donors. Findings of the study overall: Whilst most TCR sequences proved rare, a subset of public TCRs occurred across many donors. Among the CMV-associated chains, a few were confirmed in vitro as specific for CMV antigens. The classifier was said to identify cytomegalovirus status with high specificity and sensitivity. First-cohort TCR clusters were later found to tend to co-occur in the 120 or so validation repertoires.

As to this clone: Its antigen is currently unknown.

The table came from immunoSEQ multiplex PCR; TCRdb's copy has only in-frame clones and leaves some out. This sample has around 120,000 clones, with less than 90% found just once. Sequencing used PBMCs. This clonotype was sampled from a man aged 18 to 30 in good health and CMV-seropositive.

The CDR3 sequence is CASSSTTPQGSPLHF. CDR3 DNA sequence: TGCGCCAGCAGCTCAACGACACCCCAAGGTTCACCCCTCCACTTT. This sequence joins TRBV5-1 and TRBJ1-6; D gene uncertain. Germline values: CDR1 SGHRS, CDR2 YFSETQ. Between the trimmed V and J ends, which lost 3 bases and 9 bases, there was a span of 16 bases. This CDR3 region has 15 residues.